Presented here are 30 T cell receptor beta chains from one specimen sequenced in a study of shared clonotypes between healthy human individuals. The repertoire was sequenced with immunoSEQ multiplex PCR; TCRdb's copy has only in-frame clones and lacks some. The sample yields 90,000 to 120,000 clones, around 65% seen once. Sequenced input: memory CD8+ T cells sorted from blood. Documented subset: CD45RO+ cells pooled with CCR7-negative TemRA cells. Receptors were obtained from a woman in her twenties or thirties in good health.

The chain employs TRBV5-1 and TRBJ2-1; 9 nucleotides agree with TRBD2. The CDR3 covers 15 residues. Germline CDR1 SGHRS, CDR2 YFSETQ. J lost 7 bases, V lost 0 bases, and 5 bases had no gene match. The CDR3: CASSLVASGRNEQFF. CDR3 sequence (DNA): TGCGCCAGCAGCTTGGTTGCCAGCGGGAGGAATGAGCAGTTCTTC.

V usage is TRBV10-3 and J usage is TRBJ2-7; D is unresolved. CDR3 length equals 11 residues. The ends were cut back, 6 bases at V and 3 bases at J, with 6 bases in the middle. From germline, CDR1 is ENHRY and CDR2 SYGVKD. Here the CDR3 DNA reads TGTGCCATCAGCGGACGCTACGAGCAGTACTTC. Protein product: CAISGRYEQYF.

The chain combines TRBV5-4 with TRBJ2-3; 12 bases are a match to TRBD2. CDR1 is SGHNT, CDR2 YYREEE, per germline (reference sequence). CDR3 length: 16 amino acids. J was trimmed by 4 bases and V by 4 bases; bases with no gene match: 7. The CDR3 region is CASSQASGRGSDTQYF. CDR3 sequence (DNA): TGTGCCAGCAGCCAGGCTAGCGGGAGGGGGTCAGATACGCAGTATTTT. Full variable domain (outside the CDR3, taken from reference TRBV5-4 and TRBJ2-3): ETGVTQSPTHLIKTRGQQVTLRCSSQSGHNTVSWYQQALGQGPQFIFQYYREEENGRGNFPPRFSGLQFPNYSSELNVNALELDDSALYLCASSQASGRGSDTQYFGPGTRLTVL.

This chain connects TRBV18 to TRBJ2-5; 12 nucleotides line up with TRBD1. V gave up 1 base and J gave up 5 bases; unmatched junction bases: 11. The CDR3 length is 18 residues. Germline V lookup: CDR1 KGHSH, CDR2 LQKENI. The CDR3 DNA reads TGTGCCAGCTCACCACTTAGGGACAGGGGGCAAAAGGAGGAGACCCAGTACTTC. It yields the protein CASSPLRDRGQKEETQYF. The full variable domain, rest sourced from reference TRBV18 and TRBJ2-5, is NAGVMQNPRHLVRRRGQEARLRCSPMKGHSHVYWYRQLPEEGLKFMVYLQKENIIDESGMPKERFSAEFPKEGPSILRIQQVVRGDSAAYFCASSPLRDRGQKEETQYFGPGTRLLVL.

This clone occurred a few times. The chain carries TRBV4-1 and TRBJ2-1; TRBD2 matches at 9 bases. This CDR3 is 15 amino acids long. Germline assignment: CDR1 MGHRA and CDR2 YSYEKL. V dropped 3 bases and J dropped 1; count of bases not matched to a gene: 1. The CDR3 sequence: CASSHSGSSYNEQFF. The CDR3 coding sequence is TGCGCCAGCAGCCATAGCGGGAGTTCCTACAATGAGCAGTTCTTC.

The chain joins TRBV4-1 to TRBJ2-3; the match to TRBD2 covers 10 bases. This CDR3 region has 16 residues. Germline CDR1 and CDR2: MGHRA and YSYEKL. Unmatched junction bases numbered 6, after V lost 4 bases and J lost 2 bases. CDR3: CASSLQLAGYTDTQYF. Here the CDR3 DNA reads TGCGCCAGCAGCCTTCAACTAGCGGGGTACACAGATACGCAGTATTTT.

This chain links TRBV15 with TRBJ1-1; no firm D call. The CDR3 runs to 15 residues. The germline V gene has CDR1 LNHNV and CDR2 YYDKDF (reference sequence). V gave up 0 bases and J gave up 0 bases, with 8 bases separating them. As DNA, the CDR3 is TGTGCCACCAGCAGAGATAAGGTTCTGAACACTGAAGCTTTCTTT. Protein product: CATSRDKVLNTEAFF.

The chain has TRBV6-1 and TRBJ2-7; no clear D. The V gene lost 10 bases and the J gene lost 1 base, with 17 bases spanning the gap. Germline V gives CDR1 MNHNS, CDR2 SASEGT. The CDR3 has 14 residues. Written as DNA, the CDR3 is TGTGCCATCAGACCCTCCGGCCCTTCCTACGAGCAGTACTTC. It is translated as CAIRPSGPSYEQYF.

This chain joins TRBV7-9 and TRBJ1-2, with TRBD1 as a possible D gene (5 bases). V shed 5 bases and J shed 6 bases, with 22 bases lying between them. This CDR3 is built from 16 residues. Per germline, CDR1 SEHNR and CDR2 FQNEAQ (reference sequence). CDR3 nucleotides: TGTGCCAGCAGCAACCGTTTGGGACTCCCAATGGATGGCTACACCTTC. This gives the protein CASSNRLGLPMDGYTF.

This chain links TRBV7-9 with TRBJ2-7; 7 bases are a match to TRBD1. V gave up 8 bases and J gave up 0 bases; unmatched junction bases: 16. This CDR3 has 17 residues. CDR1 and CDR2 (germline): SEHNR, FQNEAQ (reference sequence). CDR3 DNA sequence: TGTGCCAGCCGTCCAAGGCTCGAGGGGACAGACTCCTACGAGCAGTACTTC. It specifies CASRPRLEGTDSYEQYF.

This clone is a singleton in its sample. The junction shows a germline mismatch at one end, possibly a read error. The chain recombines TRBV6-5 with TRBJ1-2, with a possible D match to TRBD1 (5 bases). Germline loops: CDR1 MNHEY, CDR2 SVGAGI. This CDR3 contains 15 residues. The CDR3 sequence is CASSSTGDGSYGCTF. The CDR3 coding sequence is TGTGCCAGCAGTTCTACCGGGGACGGTAGCTATGGCTGCACCTTC.

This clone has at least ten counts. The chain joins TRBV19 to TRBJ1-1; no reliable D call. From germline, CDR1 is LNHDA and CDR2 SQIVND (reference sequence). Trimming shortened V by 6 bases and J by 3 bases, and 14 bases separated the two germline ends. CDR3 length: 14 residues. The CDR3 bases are TGTGCCAGTAGCCCCCAGCTATATGACACTGAAGCTTTCTTT. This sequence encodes CASSPQLYDTEAFF.

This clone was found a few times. CDR3 sequence: CASSQYRGYEQYF. CDR3 DNA sequence: TGTGCCAGCAGCCAGTACAGGGGGTACGAGCAGTACTTC. The chain combines TRBV4-2 with TRBJ2-7; 8 bases line up with TRBD1. This CDR3 comprises 13 residues. With 3 bases clipped from V and 4 bases from J, the junction kept 2 bases outside the gene matches. Germline V lookup: CDR1 LGHNA, CDR2 YNFKEQ.

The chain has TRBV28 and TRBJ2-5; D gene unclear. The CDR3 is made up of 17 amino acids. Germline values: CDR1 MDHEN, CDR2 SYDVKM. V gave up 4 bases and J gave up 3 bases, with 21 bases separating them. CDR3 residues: CASSSRKGAWLEETQYF. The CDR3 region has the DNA TGTGCCAGCAGTTCCCGGAAGGGTGCGTGGCTCGAAGAGACCCAGTACTTC.

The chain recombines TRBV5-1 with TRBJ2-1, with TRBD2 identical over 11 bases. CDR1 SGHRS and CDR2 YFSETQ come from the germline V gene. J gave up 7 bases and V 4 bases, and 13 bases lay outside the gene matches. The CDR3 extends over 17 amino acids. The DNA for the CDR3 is TGCGCCAGCAGCCAAGCTAGCGGGAGGCCTCCCAGGAATGAGCAGTTCTTC. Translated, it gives CASSQASGRPPRNEQFF.

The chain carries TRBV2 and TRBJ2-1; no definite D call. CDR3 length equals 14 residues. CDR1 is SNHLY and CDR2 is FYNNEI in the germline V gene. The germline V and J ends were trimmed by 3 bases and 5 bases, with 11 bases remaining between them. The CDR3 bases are TGTGCCAGCAGTGAGGGGTTGCAGAACAATGAGCAGTTCTTC. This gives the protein CASSEGLQNNEQFF. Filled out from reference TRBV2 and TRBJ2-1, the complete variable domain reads EPEVTQTPSHQVTQMGQEVILRCVPISNHLYFYWYRQILGQKVEFLVSFYNNEISEKSEIFDDQFSVERPDGSNFTLKIRSTKLEDSAMYFCASSEGLQNNEQFFGPGTRLTVL.

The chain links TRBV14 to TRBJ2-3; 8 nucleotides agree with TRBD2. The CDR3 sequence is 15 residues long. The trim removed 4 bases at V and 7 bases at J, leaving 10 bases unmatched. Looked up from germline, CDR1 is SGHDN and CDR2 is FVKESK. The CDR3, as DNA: TGTGCCAGCAGCCTGAGCCCCTCTAGCGGGCATACGCAGTATTTT. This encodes CASSLSPSSGHTQYF.

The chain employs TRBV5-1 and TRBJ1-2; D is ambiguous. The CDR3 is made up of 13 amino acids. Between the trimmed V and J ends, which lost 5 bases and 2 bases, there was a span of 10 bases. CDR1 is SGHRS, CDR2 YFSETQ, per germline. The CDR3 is CASRREENYGYTF. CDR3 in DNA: TGCGCCAGCAGGAGGGAGGAAAACTATGGCTACACCTTC.

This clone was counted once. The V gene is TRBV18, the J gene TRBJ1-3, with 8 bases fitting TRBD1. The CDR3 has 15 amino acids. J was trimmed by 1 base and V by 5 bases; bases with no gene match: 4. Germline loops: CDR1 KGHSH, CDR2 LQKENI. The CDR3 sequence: CASSGQGLSGNTIYF. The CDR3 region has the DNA TGTGCCAGCTCAGGACAGGGACTGTCTGGAAACACCATATATTTT.

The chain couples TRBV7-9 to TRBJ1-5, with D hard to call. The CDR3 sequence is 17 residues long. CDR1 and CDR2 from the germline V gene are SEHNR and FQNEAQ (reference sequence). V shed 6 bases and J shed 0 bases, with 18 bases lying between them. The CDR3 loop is CASRPDDPNYSNQPQHF. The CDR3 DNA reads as TGTGCCAGCAGGCCCGACGATCCCAATTATAGCAATCAGCCCCAGCATTTT.

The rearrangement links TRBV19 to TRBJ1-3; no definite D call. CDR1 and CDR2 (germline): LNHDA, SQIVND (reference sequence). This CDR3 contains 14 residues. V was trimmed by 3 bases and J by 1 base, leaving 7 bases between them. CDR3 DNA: TGTGCCAGTAGTATGGTCGGGTCTGGAAACACCATATATTTT. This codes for CASSMVGSGNTIYF. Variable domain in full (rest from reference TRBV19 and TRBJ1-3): DGGITQSPKYLFRKEGQNVTLSCEQNLNHDAMYWYRQDPGQGLRLIYYSQIVNDFQKGDIAEGYSVSREKKESFPLTVTSAQKNPTAFYLCASSMVGSGNTIYFGEGSWLTVV.

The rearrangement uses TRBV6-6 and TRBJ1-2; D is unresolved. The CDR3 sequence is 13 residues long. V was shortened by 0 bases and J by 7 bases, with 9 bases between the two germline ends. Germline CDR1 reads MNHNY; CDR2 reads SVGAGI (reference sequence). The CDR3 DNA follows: TGTGCCAGCAGTTACTCGAAGCCCTTTGGCTACACCTTC. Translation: CASSYSKPFGYTF.

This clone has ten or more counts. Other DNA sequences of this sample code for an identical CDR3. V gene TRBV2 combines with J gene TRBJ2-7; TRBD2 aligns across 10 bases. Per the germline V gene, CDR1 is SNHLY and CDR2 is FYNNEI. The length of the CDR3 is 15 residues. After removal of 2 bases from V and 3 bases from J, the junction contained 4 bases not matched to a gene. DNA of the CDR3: TGTGCCAGCAGTGAAAGGACTAGCGGACTCTACGAGCAGTACTTC. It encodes CASSERTSGLYEQYF.

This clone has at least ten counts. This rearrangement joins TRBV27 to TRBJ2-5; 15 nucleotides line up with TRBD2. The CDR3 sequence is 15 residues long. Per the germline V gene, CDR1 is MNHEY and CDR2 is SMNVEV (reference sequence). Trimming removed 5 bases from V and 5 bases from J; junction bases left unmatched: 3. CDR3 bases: TGTGCCAGCAGTCTTGGGACTAGCGGGAGGGAGACCCAGTACTTC. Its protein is CASSLGTSGRETQYF.

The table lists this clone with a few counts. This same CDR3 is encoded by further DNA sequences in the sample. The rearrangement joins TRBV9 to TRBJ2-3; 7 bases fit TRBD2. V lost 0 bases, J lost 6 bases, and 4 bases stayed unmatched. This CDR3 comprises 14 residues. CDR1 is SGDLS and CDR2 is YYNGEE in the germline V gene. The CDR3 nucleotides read TGTGCCAGCAGCGTAGGCGGCGGGAGTGATACGCAGTATTTT. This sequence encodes CASSVGGGSDTQYF.

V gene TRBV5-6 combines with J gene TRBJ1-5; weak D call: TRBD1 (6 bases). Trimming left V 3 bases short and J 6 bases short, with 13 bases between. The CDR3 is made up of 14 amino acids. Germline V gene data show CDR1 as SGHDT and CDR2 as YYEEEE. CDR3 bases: TGTGCCAGCAGCTCGACAGGCATCTTTCAGCCCCAGCATTTT. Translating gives CASSSTGIFQPQHF.

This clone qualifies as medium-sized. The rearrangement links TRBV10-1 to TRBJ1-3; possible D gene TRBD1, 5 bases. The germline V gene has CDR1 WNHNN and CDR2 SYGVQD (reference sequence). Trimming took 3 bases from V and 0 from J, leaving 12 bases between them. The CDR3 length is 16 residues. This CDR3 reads CASSESPGDSGNTIYF. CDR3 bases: TGCGCCAGCAGTGAATCCCCGGGGGACTCTGGAAACACCATATATTTT.

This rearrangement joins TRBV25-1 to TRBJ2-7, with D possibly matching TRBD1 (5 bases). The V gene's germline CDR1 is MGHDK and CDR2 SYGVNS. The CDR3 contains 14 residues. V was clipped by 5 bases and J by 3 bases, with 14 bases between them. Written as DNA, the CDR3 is TGTGCCAGCAGTAAAACAGGAAACCACTACGAGCAGTACTTC. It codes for CASSKTGNHYEQYF.

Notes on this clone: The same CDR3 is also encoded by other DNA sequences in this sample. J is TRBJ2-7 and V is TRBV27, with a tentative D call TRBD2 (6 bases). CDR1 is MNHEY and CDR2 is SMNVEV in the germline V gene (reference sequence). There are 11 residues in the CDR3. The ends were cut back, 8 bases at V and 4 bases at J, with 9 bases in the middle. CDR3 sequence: CASWGGYEQYF. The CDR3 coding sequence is TGTGCCAGCTGGGGAGGTTACGAGCAGTACTTC.

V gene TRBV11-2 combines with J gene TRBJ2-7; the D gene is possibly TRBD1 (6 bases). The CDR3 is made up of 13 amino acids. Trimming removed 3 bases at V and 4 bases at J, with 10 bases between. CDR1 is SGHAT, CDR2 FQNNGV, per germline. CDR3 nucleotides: TGTGCCAGCAGCTTCGGGACAAAATACGAGCAGTACTTC. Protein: CASSFGTKYEQYF.